This entry describes one T cell receptor beta chain. Taking its sample share into account, this clonotype is medium-sized (0.01 to 0.1%). It has no known antigen specificity. No much larger clone exists at a distance of one base, and base qualities are not known. This sample is drawn from a study of T cell repertoires in aging, cancer and after chemotherapy (dated by TCRdb to the late 2010s). Broadly, across the study: Donors spanned six age groups from 30 or younger to 70 or older, with at least three individuals per group. Healthy donor control TCR repertoires were recorded over several months to years and showed clear clonal overlap across re-sampling. The complete dataset included approximately 10 million TCR reads. The study profiled peripheral blood TCR beta repertoires from healthy donors and cancer patients to examine immunoaging and T cell reconstitution after chemotherapy. The cohort comprised around 210 cancer patients, roughly 93 with hematological and around 120 with solid cancers, plus 95 healthy donors as a reference group.

Genomic DNA extracted from peripheral blood, rather than sorted cells or RNA, was used as the source for amplification of TCR beta rearrangements. Trimming leaves V shorter by 2 bases and J shorter by 9 bases, with the junction holding 11 bases beyond the gene matches. The CDR3, cysteine through phenylalanine, is 15 amino acids long. The entry retains the CDR3 DNA only, 45 bases that are in frame from base 1. CDR1 and CDR2 were assigned from the germline V gene (reference sequence) as MNHNY and SVGAGI. Summary of the overall study and its limitations: Compared with age-matched healthy donors, untreated patients with hematological or solid cancers had significantly lower TCR diversity and higher clonality in blood. It was noted by the authors that conclusions about immunological memory after chemotherapy cannot be drawn from the repertoire data. An increase in median generation probability over the chemotherapy interval was observed in both cancer cohorts, suggesting that the repertoire was reconstituted through rebound thymic output. In healthy donors, the decline in TCR diversity with age was mainly due to loss of richness, whereas in cancer patients loss of evenness also played a role.

Multiplex touch-down PCR with a mixed TRB-A/B primer pool was used to amplify rearranged TRB sequences covering the V, D and J segments. Illumina adapters and sample indices were attached to the amplicons in two consecutive PCR reactions using Phusion HS II polymerase. Amplicons were gel-purified with the NucleoSpin Gel and PCR Clean-up kit, then checked with Qubit and an Agilent 2100 Bioanalyzer. Sequencing of the libraries was done on an Illumina MiSeq with paired-end, single-indexed 600-cycle runs. The authors' analysis ran thus. TRB sequences were processed with MiXCR versions 2.12 and 3.0.5. Each unique CDR3 nucleotide sequence counted as one clone, and only productive sequences with at least two reads were retained. The repertoire metrics were Shannon diversity, evenness, clonality (defined as one minus evenness), and alpha-parameterized diversity profiles covering alpha 0 to 5. The IGoR algorithm was used to calculate generation probabilities for clones in the paired samples taken before and after chemotherapy. The raw public reads went through TCRdb reprocessing: fastp at Q25, MiXCR clone calling, in-frame beta chains kept. When rows share a CDR3 protein, they turn into one entry using the most common DNA and genes. The V and J calls were not made by the authors but by TCRdb's processing. Counted in this sample were more than 10,000 distinct CDR3 sequences; around a third of them appeared once. About 18% of the sample belongs to the ten largest clones.

The clonotype originates from a human donor in good health. The donor label of this sample is uncertain. The V and J segments used are TRBV6-6 and TRBJ2-3; 7 central nucleotides agree with TRBD2. The sequencing input was blood. The CDR3 region: CASSYVAGDLWTQYF. The DNA is TGTGCCAGCAGTTACGTTGCGGGAGACCTCTGGACGCAGTATTTT.